This T cell receptor beta chain was sequenced during a study of naive and memory T cell subsets. General study points: Potentially, T cell activation and differentiation skew this RNA-based measurement.

Whole-blood samples were less than 3 ml of peripheral blood from healthy adult volunteers. Alpha and beta constant region primers primed reverse transcription for blood and skin samples. TCRdb re-analysed the 5' RACE reads in MiXCR, keeping a single row per CDR3 protein. The sample has tens of thousands of distinct CDR3 sequences, roughly 4.1% seen once; the top ten hold less than 9%. At least ten counts were recorded for this clonotype. Its specificity is not known. Germline-derived CDR1 and CDR2 are SGHVS and FQNEAQ. Trimming removed 1 base from V and 6 bases from J; junction bases left unmatched: 11. CDR3 length equals 17 residues.

This clonotype was obtained from a male donor in good health. V usage is TRBV7-8 and J usage is TRBJ2-2, with TRBD1 matching 7 bases. The CDR3, as DNA: TGTGCCAGCAGCTTAGGGTCTGACAGGGCCTACTCCGGGGAGCTGTTTTTT. It specifies CASSLGSDRAYSGELFF.